Following are 7 T cell receptor beta chains from one sample sequenced in a study of early T cells in non-severe SARS-CoV-2 infection. Each CDR3 protein is one row after TCRdb ran MiXCR on the 5' RACE reads. The data show approximately 65,000 distinct CDR3 sequences, approximately 13% seen once. The specimen sequenced was whole blood. The receptor set was obtained from an adult who was a healthcare worker with PCR-confirmed SARS-CoV-2 infection or an uninfected control (not recorded which).

This clonotype showed up just a few times. The chain uses TRBV28 and TRBJ2-2, with 8 bases that match TRBD2. The CDR3 length is 15 residues. Germline CDR1 is MDHEN and CDR2 is SYDVKM. V lost 4 bases and J lost 3; bases outside the gene matches: 4. The CDR3 DNA reads as TGTGCCAGCAGTTCGAGCGGGGGTCACACCGGGGAGCTGTTTTTT. Translating it yields CASSSSGGHTGELFF. The variable domain in full, with the rest retrieved from reference TRBV28 and TRBJ2-2, is DVKVTQSSRYLVKRTGEKVFLECVQDMDHENMFWYRQDPGLGLRLIYFSYDVKMKEKGDIPEGYSVSREKKERFSLILESASTNQTSMYLCASSSSGGHTGELFFGEGSRLTVL.

The chain joins TRBV12-3 or TRBV12-4 to TRBJ2-4, with 9 bases aligning to TRBD1. V gave up 4 bases and J gave up 1 base; unmatched junction bases: 23. This CDR3 region has 22 residues. For the CDR3, the DNA is TGTGCCAGCAGTTCTTCCGGGACAGGGCCATTAAACCCTCCGGGGGCCAAAAACATTCAGTACTTC. Translation: CASSSSGTGPLNPPGAKNIQYF.

The gene calls are TRBV5-1 and TRBJ2-5, with D perhaps being TRBD1 or TRBD2 (6 bases each). With 1 base removed from V and 0 bases from J, the gap between germline ends came to 16 bases. From germline, CDR1 is SGHRS and CDR2 YFSETQ. This CDR3 region has 17 residues. The CDR3 DNA reads as TGCGCCAGCAGCTTGAGTCCGGGGGCGGGGAACCAAGAGACCCAGTACTTC. Encoded protein: CASSLSPGAGNQETQYF.

This clonotype was observed many times. In DNA, the CDR3 is TGTGCCAGCCTGGGTAGCTCCCGGTCAGATACGCAGTATTTT. Its protein product is CASLGSSRSDTQYF. The chain carries TRBV12-3 or TRBV12-4 and TRBJ2-3; D call uncertain. With 8 bases removed from V and 4 bases from J, the gap between germline ends came to 16 bases. This CDR3 spans 14 amino acids.

The V and J genes are TRBV28 and TRBJ2-2, with a weak D call TRBD1 (6 bases). Germline V gene sequence: CDR1 MDHEN, CDR2 SYDVKM. This CDR3 is built from 15 residues. With 7 bases removed from V and 3 bases from J, the gap between germline ends came to 15 bases. CDR3 protein: CASTPGQVDTGELFF. The CDR3 coding sequence is TGTGCCAGCACTCCGGGACAAGTAGACACCGGGGAGCTGTTTTTT.

This clonotype has ten or more counts. V is TRBV3-1 and J is TRBJ1-1, with TRBD1 identical over 9 bases. The CDR3 is 14 residues long. After removal of 6 bases from V and 3 bases from J, the junction contained 5 bases not matched to a gene. CDR1 and CDR2 (germline): LGHDT, YNNKEL (reference sequence). The CDR3 loop is CASRQQGADTEAFF. CDR3 in DNA: TGTGCCAGCAGACAACAGGGGGCGGACACTGAAGCTTTCTTT.

V gene TRBV20-1 combines with J gene TRBJ2-5; 10 positions match TRBD1. The length of the CDR3 is 14 residues. Germline V gene sequence: CDR1 DFQATT, CDR2 SNEGSKA (reference sequence). The junction had 8 bases not matched to a gene; V was cut back by 5 bases and J by 5 bases. The CDR3: CSARPGQGSETQYF. As DNA, the CDR3 is TGCAGTGCTCGACCGGGACAGGGGTCCGAGACCCAGTACTTC.